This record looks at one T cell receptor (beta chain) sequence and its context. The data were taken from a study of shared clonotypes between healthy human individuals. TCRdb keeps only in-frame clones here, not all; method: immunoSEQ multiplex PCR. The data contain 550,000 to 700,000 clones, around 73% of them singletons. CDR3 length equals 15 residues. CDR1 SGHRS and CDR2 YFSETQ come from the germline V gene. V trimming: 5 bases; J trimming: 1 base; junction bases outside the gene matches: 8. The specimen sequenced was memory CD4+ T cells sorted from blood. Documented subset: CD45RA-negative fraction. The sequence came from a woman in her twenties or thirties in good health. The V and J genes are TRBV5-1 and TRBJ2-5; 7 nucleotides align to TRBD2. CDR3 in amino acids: CASSTGTTSQETQYF. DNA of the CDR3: TGCGCCAGCAGTACCGGGACTACCTCCCAAGAGACCCAGTACTTC.